The 27 T cell receptor beta chains given below trace back to one sample, sequenced in a study of OX40 agonist ivuxolimab in advanced cancers. To prepare the library, the immunoSEQ multiplex PCR assay was applied. TCRdb carries this immuneACCESS record with in-frame sequences only. Its versions omit some clonotypes, under half of them owing to an unresolved V gene in the studies checked, with the rest unexplained. The sample profile shows more than 80,000 clones; more than 75% of them were found once. Under 2% of the sample belongs to the ten largest clones. The material sequenced was CD4+ or CD8+ T cells sorted from blood, taken in a trial of the OX40 agonist ivuxolimab. The source of these receptors is an adult with an advanced solid tumor such as melanoma, head and neck, liver or kidney cancer.

The rearrangement links TRBV7-2 to TRBJ1-1; TRBD1 matches at 11 bases. Germline V CDR1 and CDR2: SGHTA, FQGNSA. The CDR3 covers 16 residues. V dropped 2 bases and J dropped 4; count of bases not matched to a gene: 6. CDR3 residues: CASSLLAGTGGTEAFF. The CDR3 bases are TGTGCCAGCAGCTTACTAGCCGGGACAGGGGGCACTGAAGCTTTCTTT.

This chain joins TRBV5-1 and TRBJ2-5, with TRBD1 matching over 9 bases. Unmatched junction bases numbered 13, after V lost 5 bases and J lost 5 bases. The CDR3 is made up of 16 amino acids. Germline V lookup: CDR1 SGHRS, CDR2 YFSETQ. In DNA form, the CDR3 reads TGCGCCAGCAGAAAACAGGGGGCTTCCACGGGCGAGACCCAGTACTTC. Encoded protein: CASRKQGASTGETQYF.

This chain links TRBV7-2 with TRBJ2-7; possibly TRBD1 for D (5 bases). The length of the CDR3 is 15 residues. Germline V gene data show CDR1 as SGHTA and CDR2 as FQGNSA. The ends were cut back, 2 bases at V and 0 bases at J, with 11 bases in the middle. CDR3 sequence reads: CASSLLGVGSYEQYF. The CDR3 DNA reads TGTGCCAGCAGCTTACTAGGGGTCGGCTCCTACGAGCAGTACTTC.

The chain carries TRBV5-1 and TRBJ2-7; D not certain. Germline loops: CDR1 SGHRS, CDR2 YFSETQ. This CDR3 contains 15 residues. Trimming took off 4 bases at V and 0 bases at J, with 14 bases between the two ends. The DNA of the CDR3 is TGCGCCAGCAGCAAAGACCCGGACCCCTCCTACGAGCAGTACTTC. Translated, it gives CASSKDPDPSYEQYF.

This chain connects TRBV7-2 to TRBJ1-1; a possible D gene is TRBD1 (5 bases). There are 14 residues in the CDR3. Germline V gene sequence: CDR1 SGHTA, CDR2 FQGNSA. V was trimmed by 2 bases and J by 1 base, leaving 8 bases between them. The CDR3, as DNA: TGTGCCAGCAGCTTAATGGGGGGGAACACTGAAGCTTTCTTT. Protein sequence: CASSLMGGNTEAFF.

This sequence joins TRBV11-2 and TRBJ2-6; D is unclear. V was clipped by 1 base and J by 0 bases, with 7 bases between them. Germline CDR1 is SGHAT and CDR2 is FQNNGV. The CDR3 spans 16 residues. In DNA form, the CDR3 reads TGTGCCAGCAGCTTAGCCGCGGACTCTGGGGCCAACGTCCTGACTTTC. Translated, it gives CASSLAADSGANVLTF. Looking up the rest from reference TRBV11-2 and TRBJ2-6 gives the full variable domain: EAGVAQSPRYKIIEKRQSVAFWCNPISGHATLYWYQQILGQGPKLLIQFQNNGVVDDSQLPKDRFSAERLKGVDSTLKIQPAKLEDSAVYLCASSLAADSGANVLTFGAGSRLTVL.

The chain recombines TRBV4-3 with TRBJ2-3; 7 nucleotides line up with TRBD2. The V segment lost 4 bases and the J segment 0 bases; nucleotides outside the gene matches: 7. The CDR3 loop spans 16 amino acids. CDR1 and CDR2 from the germline V gene are LGHNA and YSLEER. In DNA, the CDR3 is TGCGCCAGCAGCCCACTACCGGGGGGTAGCACAGATACGCAGTATTTT. Protein product: CASSPLPGGSTDTQYF.

V usage is TRBV6-6 and J usage is TRBJ2-3, with D perhaps matching TRBD1 or TRBD2 (6 bases each). CDR3 length equals 15 residues. CDR1 and CDR2 from the germline V gene are MNHNY and SVGAGI (reference sequence). V lost 7 bases and J 7 bases, leaving 21 bases between the germline ends. The CDR3 region is CASTNGGGRANTQYF. DNA of the CDR3: TGTGCCAGCACCAACGGAGGGGGGCGCGCGAATACGCAGTATTTT.

The chain joins TRBV7-2 to TRBJ1-3; TRBD1 is a possible D gene (6 bases). The CDR3 is 15 amino acids. The germline CDR1 and CDR2 sequences are SGHTA and FQGNSA. The V end was cut by 0 bases, the J end by 4 bases, with 10 bases between. The CDR3 bases are TGTGCCAGCAGCTTAGCCCACAGGGAGGGAAACACCATATATTTT. It yields the protein CASSLAHREGNTIYF. The whole variable domain, filled in from reference TRBV7-2 and TRBJ1-3, reads GAGVSQSPSNKVTEKGKDVELRCDPISGHTALYWYRQSLGQGLEFLIYFQGNSAPDKSGLPSDRFSAERTGGSVSTLTIQRTQQEDSAVYLCASSLAHREGNTIYFGEGSWLTVV.

As for this clone: Other DNA sequences in this sample translate to the same CDR3. The chain joins TRBV19 to TRBJ2-5; the D gene is possibly TRBD2 (5 bases). Trimming cost V 2 bases and J 5 bases, with 6 bases left between them. CDR1 is LNHDA and CDR2 is SQIVND in the germline V gene (reference sequence). The CDR3 totals 12 residues. The CDR3 is CASSIRGETQYF. In DNA form, the CDR3 reads TGTGCCAGTAGTATAAGAGGGGAGACCCAGTACTTC. The variable domain in full, with the rest retrieved from reference TRBV19 and TRBJ2-5, is DGGITQSPKYLFRKEGQNVTLSCEQNLNHDAMYWYRQDPGQGLRLIYYSQIVNDFQKGDIAEGYSVSREKKESFPLTVTSAQKNPTAFYLCASSIRGETQYFGPGTRLLVL.

The rearrangement joins TRBV5-4 to TRBJ2-1, with a weak D call TRBD1 (6 bases). The CDR3 totals 16 residues. Trimming cost V 0 bases and J 2 bases, with 12 bases left between them. The V gene's germline CDR1 is SGHNT and CDR2 YYREEE (reference sequence). CDR3 DNA sequence: TGTGCCAGCAGCTTGGCCGGGACACAAACCTACAATGAGCAGTTCTTC. The encoded protein is CASSLAGTQTYNEQFF.

V usage is TRBV4-1 and J usage is TRBJ1-1; possibly TRBD1 for D (5 bases). V was pared by 4 bases and J by 5 bases, with 20 bases between. This CDR3 comprises 16 residues. Germline V CDR1 and CDR2: MGHRA, YSYEKL. The CDR3 region is CASSPRRDSMRTEAFF. CDR3 nucleotide sequence: TGCGCCAGCAGCCCTCGGCGGGACTCCATGCGGACTGAAGCTTTCTTT.

The chain couples TRBV7-8 to TRBJ1-2; a possible D gene is TRBD1 (6 bases). V shed 3 bases and J shed 2 bases, with 10 bases lying between them. Germline values: CDR1 SGHVS, CDR2 FQNEAQ. The CDR3 runs to 14 residues. CDR3 sequence reads: CASSLWTANYGYTF. The CDR3 bases are TGTGCCAGCAGCTTGTGGACAGCAAACTATGGCTACACCTTC.

The gene calls are TRBV6-1 and TRBJ2-7, with TRBD1 as a possible D gene (5 bases). The germline CDR1 and CDR2 sequences are MNHNS and SASEGT. Trimming shortened V by 8 bases and J by 0 bases, and 11 bases separated the two germline ends. The CDR3 contains 13 residues. The CDR3: CASLLDNSYEQYF. The CDR3 DNA follows: TGTGCCAGCCTTTTGGACAACTCCTACGAGCAGTACTTC.

J is TRBJ2-7 and V is TRBV9, with 9 bases identical to TRBD2. The CDR3 spans 14 residues. The junction had 9 bases not matched to a gene; V was cut back by 4 bases and J by 7 bases. CDR1 is SGDLS, CDR2 YYNGEE, per germline. The CDR3, as DNA: TGTGCCAGCAGCCCGATGAGTCTAGCGGGAGAGCAGTACTTC. Protein: CASSPMSLAGEQYF.

The chain carries TRBV2 and TRBJ2-7; tentatively, D is TRBD1 (5 bases). This CDR3 has 12 amino acids. Germline CDR1 is SNHLY and CDR2 is FYNNEI. V lost 6 bases to trimming and J lost 1 base, with 7 bases between them. In nucleotides, the CDR3 is TGTGCCAGCAGGGCAGGGTCCTACGAGCAGTACTTC. This gives the protein CASRAGSYEQYF.

The chain combines TRBV10-1 with TRBJ1-3; TRBD1 might be the D (5 bases). The CDR3 consists of 15 residues. V lost 5 bases to trimming and J lost 0 bases, with 11 bases between them. The germline gives CDR1 WNHNN, CDR2 SYGVQD (reference sequence). For the CDR3, the DNA is TGCGCCAGCAGTACAGGTCGCGACTCTGGAAACACCATATATTTT. This encodes CASSTGRDSGNTIYF.

The rearrangement uses TRBV11-2 and TRBJ1-5; possibly TRBD1 for D (5 bases). V lost 0 bases to trimming and J lost 3 bases, with 9 bases between them. CDR1 SGHAT and CDR2 FQNNGV come from the germline V gene. The CDR3 has 15 residues. CDR3 in amino acids: CASSLEGVLNQPQHF. CDR3 in DNA: TGTGCCAGCAGCTTAGAAGGGGTCCTCAATCAGCCCCAGCATTTT.

The J gene is TRBJ2-3, the V gene TRBV7-2, with D tentatively TRBD1 (5 bases). Germline V gives CDR1 SGHTA, CDR2 FQGNSA. The CDR3 is 14 residues long. The ends were cut back, 5 bases at V and 1 base at J, with 10 bases in the middle. The CDR3, as DNA: TGTGCCAGCAGCAACCTCAGGGGCACAGATACGCAGTATTTT. This sequence encodes CASSNLRGTDTQYF.

V and J are TRBV6-5 and TRBJ2-2, with a weak D call TRBD1 (5 bases). Trimming stripped 4 bases from V and 6 bases from J, with 15 bases between. This CDR3 has 15 residues. Germline V lookup: CDR1 MNHEY, CDR2 SVGAGI. CDR3 region: CASSFQGSIPGELFF. In DNA form, the CDR3 reads TGTGCCAGCAGTTTTCAGGGAAGTATCCCCGGGGAGCTGTTTTTT.

V gene TRBV18 combines with J gene TRBJ2-5; 9 nucleotides match TRBD2. The CDR3 sequence is 14 residues long. Losses at the gene ends were 3 bases for V and 3 bases for J; bases not matched to a gene: 2. From germline, CDR1 is KGHSH and CDR2 LQKENI. The CDR3 bases are TGTGCCAGCTCACCCCCTAGCGGGAAAGAGACCCAGTACTTC. Amino acid sequence: CASSPPSGKETQYF.

This clone showed up just once. This sequence joins TRBV7-2 and TRBJ2-7; D ambiguous. V was cut by 4 bases and J by 9 bases, with 13 bases left in between. The CDR3 extends over 12 amino acids. Germline values: CDR1 SGHTA, CDR2 FQGNSA. CDR3 DNA sequence: TGTGCCAGCAGCTCGGGCGGCCTAGGGCAGTACTTC. Translation: CASSSGGLGQYF.

This sequence joins TRBV2 and TRBJ2-7; D unresolved. CDR3 size: 17 residues. Trimming took 6 bases from V and 3 from J, leaving 24 bases between them. Germline CDR1 SNHLY, CDR2 FYNNEI. The CDR3 coding sequence is TGTGCCAGCAGGAAGGAGATTGGCACCTCGGCGCTCTACGAGCAGTACTTC. This translates into CASRKEIGTSALYEQYF.

The rearrangement joins TRBV18 to TRBJ1-5; unclear D gene. The V gene's germline CDR1 is KGHSH and CDR2 LQKENI. This CDR3 is built from 13 residues. Trimming cost V 6 bases and J 4 bases, with 10 bases left between them. CDR3 protein: CASSPTTNQPQHF. As DNA, the CDR3 is TGTGCCAGCTCGCCAACCACTAATCAGCCCCAGCATTTT.

The chain has TRBV5-1 and TRBJ1-1; a weak D match, TRBD1 (5 bases). Germline CDR1 reads SGHRS; CDR2 reads YFSETQ. The CDR3 extends over 15 amino acids. Trimming took off 0 bases at V and 0 bases at J, with 9 bases between the two ends. CDR3 sequence: CASSLEGTMNTEAFF. In nucleotides, the CDR3 is TGCGCCAGCAGCTTGGAGGGGACCATGAACACTGAAGCTTTCTTT.

The V call is TRBV5-1, the J call TRBJ2-7, with D perhaps matching TRBD2 (6 bases). V lost 4 bases and J 4 bases, leaving 21 bases between the germline ends. Germline assignment: CDR1 SGHRS and CDR2 YFSETQ. The CDR3 loop spans 16 amino acids. The CDR3: CASSAQISGPGYEQYF. CDR3 sequence (DNA): TGCGCCAGCAGCGCCCAGATTAGCGGCCCGGGGTACGAGCAGTACTTC.

The J gene is TRBJ2-1, the V gene TRBV28; tentative D call: TRBD2 (7 bases). There are 16 residues in the CDR3. CDR1 is MDHEN and CDR2 is SYDVKM in the germline V gene. V lost 5 bases, J lost 8 bases, and 22 bases lay in between. The CDR3: CASSPKGLPRGYEQFF. As DNA, the CDR3 is TGTGCCAGCAGTCCGAAGGGACTACCCAGGGGATATGAGCAGTTCTTC.